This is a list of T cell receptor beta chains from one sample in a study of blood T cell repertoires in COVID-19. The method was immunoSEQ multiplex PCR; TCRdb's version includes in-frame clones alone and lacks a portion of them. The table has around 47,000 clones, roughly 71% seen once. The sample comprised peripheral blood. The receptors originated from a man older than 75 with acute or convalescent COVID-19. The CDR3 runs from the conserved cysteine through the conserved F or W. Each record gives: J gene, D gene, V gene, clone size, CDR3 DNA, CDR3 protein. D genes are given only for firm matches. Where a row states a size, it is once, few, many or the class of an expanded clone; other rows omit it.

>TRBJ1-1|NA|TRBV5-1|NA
TGCGCCAGCCTCCGTCCGGGGAGTGCTGAAGCTTTCTTT
CASLRPGSAEAFF
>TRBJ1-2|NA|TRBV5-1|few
TGCGCCAGCAGCTTGGCCAGGGACTATGGCTACACCTTC
CASSLARDYGYTF
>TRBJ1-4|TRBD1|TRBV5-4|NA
TGTGCCAGCAGCTTGTGGGGGACAGGGAATGAAAAACTGTTTTTT
CASSLWGTGNEKLFF
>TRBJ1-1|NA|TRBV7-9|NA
TGTGCCAGCAGCCCGAGGACAGACACTGAAGCTTTCTTT
CASSPRTDTEAFF
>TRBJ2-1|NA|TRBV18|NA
TGTGCCAGCTCACCACAACTAAACTCCTACAATGAGCAGTTCTTC
CASSPQLNSYNEQFF
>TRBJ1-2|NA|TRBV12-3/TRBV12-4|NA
TGTGCCAGCAGTGGACAGACAAACTATGGCTACACCTTC
CASSGQTNYGYTF
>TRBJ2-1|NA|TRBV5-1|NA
TGCGCCAGCAGCTTCCGGGACACCCCCTACAATGAGCAGTTCTTC
CASSFRDTPYNEQFF
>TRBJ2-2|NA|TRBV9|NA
TGTGCCAGCAGCGTAGTGGCAGGGGGGACCGGGGAGCTGTTTTTT
CASSVVAGGTGELFF
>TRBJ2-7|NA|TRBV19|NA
TGTGCCAGTAGTATCAGCGGACGGCCGATCCGGGTGTACGAGCAGTACTTC
CASSISGRPIRVYEQYF
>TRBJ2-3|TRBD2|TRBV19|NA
TGTGCCAGTACCGACGGGGCTAGCGGCCTCGCAGATACGCAGTATTTT
CASTDGASGLADTQYF
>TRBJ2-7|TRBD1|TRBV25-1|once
TGTGCCAGCAGTGCGGACAGGGCCTACGAGCAGTACTTC
CASSADRAYEQYF
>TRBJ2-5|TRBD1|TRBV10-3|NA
TGTGCCATCAGTTTACAGGGGGCTTGGGAGACCCAGTACTTC
CAISLQGAWETQYF
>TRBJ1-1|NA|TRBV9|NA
TGTGCCAGCAGTCTTAGCCGGGATGGTGAAGCTTTCTTT
CASSLSRDGEAFF
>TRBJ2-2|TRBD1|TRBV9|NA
TGTGCCAGCAGCGTAGAAGAGGGACAGGATACGAACACCGGGGAGCTGTTTTTT
CASSVEEGQDTNTGELFF
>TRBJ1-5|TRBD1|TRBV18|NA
TGTGCCAGCTCACACACAGCCCTAATGGCAGGGGGCCCTAGCAATCAGCCCCAGCATTTT
CASSHTALMAGGPSNQPQHF
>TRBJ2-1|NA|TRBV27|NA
TGTGCCAGCAGTCCGTATGCCGGTGAGCAGTTCTTC
CASSPYAGEQFF
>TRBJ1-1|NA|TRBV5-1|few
TGCGCCAGCAGCTTGGATGGGGGGGCCCCCGGGACTGAAGCTTTCTTT
CASSLDGGAPGTEAFF
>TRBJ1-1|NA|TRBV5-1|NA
TGCGCCAGCAGCCTGAACCCCCCAGAAGTGAACACTGAAGCTTTCTTT
CASSLNPPEVNTEAFF
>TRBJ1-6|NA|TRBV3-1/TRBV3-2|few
TGTGCCAGCAGCCTAGTCTGGAGCTTGAATTCACCCCTCCACTTT
CASSLVWSLNSPLHF
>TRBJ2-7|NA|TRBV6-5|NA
TGTGCCACGTCCCGAGCAGGGGACGAGCAGTACTTC
CATSRAGDEQYF
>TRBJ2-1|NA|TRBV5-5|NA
TGTGCCAGCAGCCCGGGACTCCACAATGAGCAGTTCTTC
CASSPGLHNEQFF
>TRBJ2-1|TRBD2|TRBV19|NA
TGTGCCAGTAGGACTAGCGGGAGGGGAGTCTACAATGAGCAGTTCTTC
CASRTSGRGVYNEQFF
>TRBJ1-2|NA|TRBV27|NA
TGTGCCAGCAGTTTACGGGGGGGGGTCCTGAACCATGGCTACACCTTC
CASSLRGGVLNHGYTF
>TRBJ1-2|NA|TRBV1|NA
TGCACCAGCAGCCAAGAAGGGAGGGGTGTTGGGTATGGCTACACCTTC
CTSSQEGRGVGYGYTF
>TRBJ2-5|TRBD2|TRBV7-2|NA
TGTGCCAGCAGCTTGGAAGGACTAGCGGGGGTACGGACCCAGTACTTC
CASSLEGLAGVRTQYF
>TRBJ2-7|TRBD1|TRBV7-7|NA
TGTGCCAGCAGCTTTGGGGGGACAGGGGAAAGGGGCGAGCAGTACTTC
CASSFGGTGERGEQYF
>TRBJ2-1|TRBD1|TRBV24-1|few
TGTGCCACCAGTGATAACACCTACAGGGGGCGAGCCAATGAGCAGTTCTTC
CATSDNTYRGRANEQFF
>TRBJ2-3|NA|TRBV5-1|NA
TGCGCCAGCAGCCCAGGGTTGGCAGATACGCAGTATTTT
CASSPGLADTQYF
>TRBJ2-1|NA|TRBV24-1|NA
TGTGCCACCAGTGACCCGGCGGGGAGATACAATGAGCAGTTCTTC
CATSDPAGRYNEQFF
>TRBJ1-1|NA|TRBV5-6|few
TGTGCCAGCAGCCGGAGGCTGGGGGGGAGCACTGAAGCTTTCTTT
CASSRRLGGSTEAFF
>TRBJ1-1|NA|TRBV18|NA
TGTGCCAGCTCACCAGAGGGGGGGGCTGAAGCTTTCTTT
CASSPEGGAEAFF
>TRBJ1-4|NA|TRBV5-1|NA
TGCGCCAGCACGGCGGGGGGAAGGGCTAATGAAAAACTGTTTTTT
CASTAGGRANEKLFF
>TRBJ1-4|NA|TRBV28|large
TGTGCCAGCAGTTTACGGTCCTTGCGTAAGGAAAAACTGTTTTTT
CASSLRSLRKEKLFF
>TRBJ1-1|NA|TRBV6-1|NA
TGTGCCAGCAGTGAAGGGAGATTCACTGAAGCTTTCTTT
CASSEGRFTEAFF
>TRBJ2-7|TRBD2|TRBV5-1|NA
TGCGCCAGCAGCTCTACCACTAGCGGGACCATCTCCTACGAGCAGTACTTC
CASSSTTSGTISYEQYF
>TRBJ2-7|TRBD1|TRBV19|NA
TGTGCCAGTAGGGGGACAGGGTTAAACTACGCGCAGTACTTC
CASRGTGLNYAQYF
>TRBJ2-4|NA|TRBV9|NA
TGTGCCAGCAGCGTCGGGATTGTTGGCTTGCAGTACTTC
CASSVGIVGLQYF
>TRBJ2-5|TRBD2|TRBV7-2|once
TGTGCCAGCAGCCGGCCGGCGTTTGGCGGGGGGAGGTACCAAGAGACCCAGTACTTC
CASSRPAFGGGRYQETQYF
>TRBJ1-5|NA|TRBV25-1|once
TGTGCCAGCAGTGAATTCGGGTCGGGGCAGCCCCAGCATTTT
CASSEFGSGQPQHF
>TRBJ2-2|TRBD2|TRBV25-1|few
TGTGCCAGCAGTGGCCTAGCGGGGGCGACCACCGGGGAGCTGTTTTTT
CASSGLAGATTGELFF
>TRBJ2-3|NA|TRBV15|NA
TGTGCCACCAGCAGAGTTTCGGGATCAGGCACAGATACGCAGTATTTT
CATSRVSGSGTDTQYF
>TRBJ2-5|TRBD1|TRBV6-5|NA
TGTGCCAGCAGTTACATAGGGGGCGGTAGGGAGACCCAGTACTTC
CASSYIGGGRETQYF
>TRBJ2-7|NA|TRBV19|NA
TGTGCCAGTAGTCAACGACAGGCCTACGAGCAGTACTTC
CASSQRQAYEQYF
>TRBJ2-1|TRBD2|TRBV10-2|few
TGCGCCAGCAGTGTCAGTCCGGGACTAGCGGGATTCCATGAGCAGTTCTTC
CASSVSPGLAGFHEQFF
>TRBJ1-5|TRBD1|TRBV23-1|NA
TGCGCCAGCAGTCCTGGGACAGGGGGCCATCAGCCCCAGCATTTT
CASSPGTGGHQPQHF
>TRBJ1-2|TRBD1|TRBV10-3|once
TGTGCCATCAGAACGGCGGGACAGGGCTATGGCTACACCTTC
CAIRTAGQGYGYTF
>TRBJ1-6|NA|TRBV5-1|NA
TGCGCCAGCAGCTCGACAGTCAATTCACCCCTCCACTTT
CASSSTVNSPLHF
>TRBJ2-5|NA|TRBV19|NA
TGTGCCAGTAGTATAGCACTAGCTTCGGAGACCCAGTACTTC
CASSIALASETQYF
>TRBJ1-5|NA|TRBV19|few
TGTGCCAGTAGTATTCTAGGGGATAGCAATCAGCCCCAGCATTTT
CASSILGDSNQPQHF